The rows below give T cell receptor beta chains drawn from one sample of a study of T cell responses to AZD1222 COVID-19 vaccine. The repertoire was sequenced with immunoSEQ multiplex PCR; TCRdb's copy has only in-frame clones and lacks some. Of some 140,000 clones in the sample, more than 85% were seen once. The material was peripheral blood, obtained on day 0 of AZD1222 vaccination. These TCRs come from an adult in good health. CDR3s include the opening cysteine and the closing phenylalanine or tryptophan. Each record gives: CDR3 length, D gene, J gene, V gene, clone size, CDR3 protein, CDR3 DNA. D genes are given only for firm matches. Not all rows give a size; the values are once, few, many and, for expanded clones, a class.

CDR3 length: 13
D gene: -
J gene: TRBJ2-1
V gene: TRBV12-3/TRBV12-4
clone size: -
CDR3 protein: CASSPPASNEQFF
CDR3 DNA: TGTGCCAGCAGTCCTCCAGCTAGCAATGAGCAGTTCTTC

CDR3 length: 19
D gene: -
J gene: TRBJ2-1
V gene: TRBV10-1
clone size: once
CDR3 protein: CASSESGSASRCSYNEQFF
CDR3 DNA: TGCGCCAGCAGTGAGTCGGGTAGCGCCAGCAGGTGTTCCTACAATGAGCAGTTCTTC

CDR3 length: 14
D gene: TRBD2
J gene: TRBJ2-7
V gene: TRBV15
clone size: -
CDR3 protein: CATSVRLAAYEQYF
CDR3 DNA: TGTGCCACCAGCGTTCGACTAGCAGCCTACGAGCAGTACTTC

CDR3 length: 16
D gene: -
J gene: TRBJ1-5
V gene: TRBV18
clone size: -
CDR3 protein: CASSPGIRGGGQPQHF
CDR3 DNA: TGTGCCAGCTCACCGGGGATCCGGGGCGGTGGTCAGCCCCAGCATTTT

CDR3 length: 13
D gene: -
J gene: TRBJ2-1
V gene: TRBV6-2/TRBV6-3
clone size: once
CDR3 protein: CASSYISRGEQFF
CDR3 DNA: TGTGCCAGCAGTTATATTAGTCGGGGAGAGCAGTTCTTC

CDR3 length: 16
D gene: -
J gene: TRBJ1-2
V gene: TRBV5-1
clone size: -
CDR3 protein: CASSLGPDTRIYGYTF
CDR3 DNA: TGCGCCAGCAGCTTGGGGCCCGACACCCGGATCTATGGCTACACCTTC

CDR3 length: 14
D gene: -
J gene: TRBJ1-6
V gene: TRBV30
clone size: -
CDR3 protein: CAWSVIRMESPLHF
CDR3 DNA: TGTGCCTGGAGTGTAATTCGTATGGAATCACCCCTCCACTTT

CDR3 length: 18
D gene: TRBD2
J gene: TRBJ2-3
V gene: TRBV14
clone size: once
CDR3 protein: CASSHGLAAALNTDTQYF
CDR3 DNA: TGTGCCAGCAGCCACGGACTAGCGGCTGCTCTGAACACAGATACGCAGTATTTT

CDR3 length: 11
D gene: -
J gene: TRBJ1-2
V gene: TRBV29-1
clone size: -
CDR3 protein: CSVESGNGYTF
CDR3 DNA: TGCAGCGTTGAATCCGGGAATGGCTACACCTTC

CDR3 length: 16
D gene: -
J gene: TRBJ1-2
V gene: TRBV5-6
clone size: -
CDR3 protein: CASSFGLGIVFFGYTF
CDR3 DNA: TGTGCCAGCAGCTTTGGTCTGGGGATCGTATTCTTTGGCTACACCTTC

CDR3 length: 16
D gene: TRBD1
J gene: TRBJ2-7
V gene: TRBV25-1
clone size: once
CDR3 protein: CASSEYGGTGAYEQYF
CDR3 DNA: TGTGCCAGCAGTGAATATGGGGGGACAGGGGCCTACGAGCAGTACTTC